The 31 T cell receptor beta chains presented below share a single source sample, sequenced in a study of CD8 T cells in ankylosing spondylitis. TCRdb itself ran the 5' RACE reads through MiXCR, one entry per CDR3 protein. Of fewer than 150,000 distinct CDR3 sequences in the sample, approximately 7.4% are singletons; the top ten hold 9.5% to 15%. Sequenced: blood, either unsorted or a sorted T cell fraction (not recorded which). The receptors were sampled from a female donor with ankylosing spondylitis or in good health (not recorded which).

This clonotype was seen many times. The chain has TRBV7-9 and TRBJ2-4, with D tentatively TRBD1 (5 bases). The CDR3 contains 13 residues. V dropped 1 base and J dropped 11 bases, with 12 bases sitting between them. Per the germline V gene, CDR1 is SEHNR and CDR2 is FQNEAQ (reference sequence). Written as DNA, the CDR3 is TGTGCCAGCAGCTTAGGTCAGGGTTGGGTTCAGTACTTC. Residues: CASSLGQGWVQYF.

This clonotype was found a few times. A much bigger clone sits one base away, suggesting this may be a read error. The rearrangement joins TRBV12-3 or TRBV12-4 to TRBJ1-2; TRBD1 matches at 7 bases. The CDR3 covers 11 residues. In DNA, the CDR3 is TGTGCCAGCGGTTCCCGGGACAGAGGAGCCTTC. Its protein is CASGSRDRGAF.

The rearrangement uses TRBV20-1 and TRBJ1-3, with D hard to call. CDR3 length: 13 residues. Germline lookup yields CDR1 DFQATT and CDR2 SNEGSKA (reference sequence). V was trimmed by 2 bases and J by 1 base, leaving 6 bases between them. CDR3 residues: CSARSGSGNTIYF. The DNA of the CDR3 is TGCAGTGCTAGATCGGGTTCTGGAAACACCATATATTTT.

This clonotype was counted between two and nine times. Mismatch with germline at one junction end may stem from a read error. This chain links TRBV7-7 with TRBJ2-7, with D maybe TRBD1 (6 bases). Germline V gene sequence: CDR1 SSHAT, CDR2 FNYEAQ (reference sequence). The CDR3 is 13 amino acids. The CDR3 loop is CASSRLGAREQYF. The CDR3 DNA follows: TGTGCTAGCAGCCGATTGGGGGCGCGGGAGCAGTACTTC.

This clonotype was seen repeatedly, ten times or more. The V call is TRBV5-6, the J call TRBJ2-7, with no clear D. The CDR3 consists of 11 residues. The V end lost 3 bases, the J end lost 3 bases, and 4 bases lay between the germline ends. Germline assignment: CDR1 SGHDT and CDR2 YYEEEE. The CDR3 DNA is TGTGCCAGCAGCTCCTACTACGAGCAGTACTTC. It encodes CASSSYYEQYF.

The sample holds many counts of this clonotype. The genes are TRBV28 and TRBJ2-1, with 10 positions matching TRBD2. There are 13 residues in the CDR3. The germline V gene has CDR1 MDHEN and CDR2 SYDVKM. Losses at the gene ends were 8 bases for V and 7 bases for J; bases not matched to a gene: 5. The CDR3 DNA reads as TGTGCCAGCGTAGCGGGGGGAAGTAATGAGCAGTTCTTC. This sequence encodes CASVAGGSNEQFF.

Worth noting for this clonotype: A much bigger clone sits one base away, suggesting this may be a read error. The V and J genes are TRBV12-3 or TRBV12-4 and TRBJ1-2; D gene ambiguous. Trimming took 3 bases from V and 8 from J, leaving 19 bases between them. CDR3 length equals 15 residues. This CDR3 is CASSLSGSEGKGYTF. For the CDR3, the DNA is TGTGCCAGCAGTTTGAGTGGCAGCGAAGGGAAAGGCTACACCTTC.

This clonotype came up many times. The V call is TRBV18, the J call TRBJ2-1; the D is unclear. V shed 2 bases and J shed 5 bases, with 13 bases lying between them. Germline lookup yields CDR1 KGHSH and CDR2 LQKENI. The CDR3 is 15 residues long. The CDR3 bases are TGTGCCAGCTCACCAGAGCTCCCTATCAACAATGAGCAGTTCTTC. Residues: CASSPELPINNEQFF.

This clonotype was observed many times. The chain carries TRBV27 and TRBJ2-7; the D is unclear. The germline V gene has CDR1 MNHEY and CDR2 SMNVEV (reference sequence). The germline V and J ends were trimmed by 5 bases and 5 bases, with 19 bases remaining between them. The CDR3 length is 15 residues. Written as DNA, the CDR3 is TGTGCCAGCAGTCCTCTACTCTTACAGCCTAACGAGCAGTACTTC. This codes for CASSPLLLQPNEQYF.

The table lists this clonotype with many counts. The chain couples TRBV12-3 or TRBV12-4 to TRBJ1-5, with D perhaps matching TRBD1 (6 bases). The CDR3 consists of 13 residues. V was pared by 6 bases and J by 7 bases, with 13 bases between. The CDR3 region has the DNA TGTGCCAGCAGGTTGGGGGCCGGCCAGCCCCAGCATTTT. Translating it yields CASRLGAGQPQHF.

This clonotype has just a few counts. The rearrangement uses TRBV2 and TRBJ1-6; TRBD1 is a possible D gene (6 bases). V lost 3 bases and J lost 4, with 19 bases in between. The CDR3 spans 18 residues. The V gene's germline CDR1 is SNHLY and CDR2 FYNNEI. The CDR3 sequence is CASSEVFGRGQYNSPLHF. The CDR3 nucleotides are TGTGCCAGCAGTGAGGTGTTCGGCAGGGGTCAGTATAATTCACCCCTCCACTTT.

This clonotype was found many times. The chain is built from TRBV12-3 or TRBV12-4 and TRBJ2-5; D possibly corresponds to TRBD2 (6 bases). V was trimmed by 2 bases and J by 0 bases, leaving 10 bases between them. This CDR3 is built from 15 residues. The CDR3 sequence is CASSLRGNYQETQYF. The CDR3 DNA sequence: TGTGCCAGCAGTTTACGGGGGAACTACCAAGAGACCCAGTACTTC.

A note on this clonotype: A much larger clone differs from this one at a single base, so this may be a read error. The chain has TRBV6-2 or TRBV6-3 and TRBJ2-7; maybe TRBD1 (5 bases). Per germline, CDR1 MNHEY and CDR2 SVGEGT. Trimming pared 6 bases from V and 5 bases from J, leaving 11 bases between. The CDR3 spans 12 residues. The CDR3 sequence is CASRTVFDEQYF. The DNA of the CDR3 is TGTGCCAGCAGGACAGTGTTCGACGAGCAGTACTTC.

V gene TRBV11-2 combines with J gene TRBJ2-7, with 11 nucleotides matching TRBD2. V was pared by 4 bases and J by 0 bases, with 11 bases of the junction left unmatched. This CDR3 spans 18 amino acids. Looked up from germline, CDR1 is SGHAT and CDR2 is FQNNGV. The CDR3 spells CASSSSPIGTSGSYEQYF. The CDR3 nucleotides read TGTGCCAGCAGCTCTTCCCCAATTGGGACTAGCGGCTCCTACGAGCAGTACTTC.

Regarding this clonotype: The junction and the germline gene differ at one end; a read error may be behind it. The chain employs TRBV12-3 or TRBV12-4 and TRBJ2-1, with 10 bases matching TRBD2. The CDR3 is 19 amino acids. The CDR3 nucleotides read TGTGCCATCAGTTTCAGGGCGGCTAGCGGGGGCCGGACCTACAATGAGCAGTTCTTC. Translated, it gives CAISFRAASGGRTYNEQFF.

This clonotype was counted many times. This chain joins TRBV5-1 and TRBJ1-1; 9 bases align to TRBD1. This CDR3 has 14 amino acids. The germline CDR1 and CDR2 sequences are SGHRS and YFSETQ. V was clipped by 4 bases and J by 1 base; unmatched bases: 2. In nucleotides, the CDR3 is TGCGCCAGCAGCCGGGACAGGGCGAACACTGAAGCTTTCTTT. Translating it yields CASSRDRANTEAFF.

This clonotype was seen ten or more times. This chain connects TRBV29-1 to TRBJ2-3, with 9 bases that match TRBD2. CDR1 and CDR2 from the germline V gene are SQVTM and ANQGSEA. The CDR3 sequence is 14 residues long. V trimming: 1 base; J trimming: 7 bases; junction bases outside the gene matches: 6. DNA of the CDR3: TGCAGCGTTGAAGTAGCGGGGGCCCAGCATACGCAGTATTTT. Translation gives CSVEVAGAQHTQYF.

This clonotype was counted ten times or more. This chain uses TRBV19 with TRBJ2-1; 13 positions match TRBD2. Looked up from germline, CDR1 is LNHDA and CDR2 is SQIVND (reference sequence). With V trimmed by 6 bases and J by 6 bases, 5 bases remained unmatched. The CDR3 spans 15 residues. The CDR3 sequence: CASSPGLAGLNEQFF. The DNA for the CDR3 is TGTGCCAGTAGCCCGGGACTAGCGGGACTCAATGAGCAGTTCTTC. Full variable domain (rest looked up from reference TRBV19 and TRBJ2-1): DGGITQSPKYLFRKEGQNVTLSCEQNLNHDAMYWYRQDPGQGLRLIYYSQIVNDFQKGDIAEGYSVSREKKESFPLTVTSAQKNPTAFYLCASSPGLAGLNEQFFGPGTRLTVL.

This clonotype was detected ten times or more. The V gene is TRBV3-1, the J gene TRBJ2-5; either TRBD1 or TRBD2 may supply D (5 bases each). The germline V gene encodes CDR1 LGHDT and CDR2 YNNKEL (reference sequence). V dropped 0 bases and J dropped 13 bases, with 15 bases sitting between them. There are 13 residues in the CDR3. The CDR3, as DNA: TGTGCCAGCAGCCAAGATCTTCGGGGCCCGGGGTACTTC. Amino acids: CASSQDLRGPGYF.

This clonotype was recorded at least ten times. The J gene is TRBJ1-2, the V gene TRBV6-2 or TRBV6-3; 8 bases fit TRBD1. Trimming cost V 6 bases and J 6 bases; bases outside gene matches: 6. CDR1 MNHEY and CDR2 SVGEGT come from the germline V gene. There are 13 residues in the CDR3. The chain's CDR3 is CASRQTGAHGYTF. DNA of the CDR3: TGTGCCAGCAGGCAGACAGGGGCCCATGGCTACACCTTC.

DNA for the CDR3: TGTGCCAGCAGCTTTGCGCAGCGCGGGCAGTACTTC. Its protein product is CASSFAQRGQYF. This chain uses TRBV7-2 with TRBJ2-7; D is unresolved. From germline, CDR1 is SGHTA and CDR2 FQGNSA. The V gene lost 3 bases and the J gene lost 9 bases, with 12 bases spanning the gap. The length of the CDR3 is 12 residues.

In this sample, this clonotype turned up many times. The rearrangement joins TRBV20-1 to TRBJ2-5; 12 positions match TRBD2. The V and J ends lost 2 bases and 3 bases, in that order; junction bases with no gene match: 7. The CDR3 totals 16 residues. The germline V gene encodes CDR1 DFQATT and CDR2 SNEGSKA (reference sequence). The CDR3 nucleotides are TGCAGTGCTAGAATGACTAGCGGGGGCGGAAAAGAGACCCAGTACTTC. Translated: CSARMTSGGGKETQYF.

This clonotype was counted ten times or more. This sequence joins TRBV10-3 and TRBJ2-7; D unclear. The CDR3 spans 14 residues. CDR1 and CDR2 from the germline V gene are ENHRY and SYGVKD. V shed 7 bases and J shed 3 bases, with 16 bases lying between them. As DNA, the CDR3 is TGTGCCATCAATGACCCCCTTTTAGGCTACGAGCAGTACTTC. It codes for CAINDPLLGYEQYF.

The V call is TRBV19, the J call TRBJ2-7, with D perhaps matching TRBD1 (5 bases). The germline V and J ends were trimmed by 3 bases and 5 bases, with 14 bases remaining between them. This CDR3 spans 14 amino acids. Germline-derived CDR1 and CDR2 are LNHDA and SQIVND (reference sequence). The CDR3 sequence: CASSMSALGDEQYF. In DNA form, the CDR3 reads TGTGCCAGTAGTATGAGCGCCCTAGGGGACGAGCAGTACTTC.

The chain combines TRBV29-1 with TRBJ1-4; D not certain. This CDR3 is built from 13 residues. Per the germline V gene, CDR1 is SQVTM and CDR2 is ANQGSEA. V dropped 5 bases and J dropped 5 bases, with 12 bases sitting between them. This CDR3 is CSVSRPQNEKLFF. CDR3 DNA sequence: TGCAGCGTTAGCCGGCCCCAAAATGAAAAACTGTTTTTT.

This clonotype showed up many times. The V gene is TRBV5-4, the J gene TRBJ2-1; D unclear. The ends were cut back, 3 bases at V and 8 bases at J, with 12 bases in the middle. Germline CDR1 reads SGHNT; CDR2 reads YYREEE (reference sequence). This CDR3 region has 13 residues. The CDR3 loop is CASSSNPRDEQFF. CDR3 bases: TGTGCCAGCAGCTCCAACCCCCGCGATGAGCAGTTCTTC.

The rearrangement uses TRBV14 and TRBJ2-6; D is perhaps TRBD1 (6 bases). CDR1 SGHDN and CDR2 FVKESK come from the germline V gene. There are 21 residues in the CDR3. The V end was cut by 0 bases, the J end by 0 bases, with 21 bases between. CDR3 residues: CASSQDLPEDRRSSGANVLTF. The CDR3 nucleotides are TGTGCCAGCAGCCAAGATCTCCCGGAGGACAGAAGGAGCTCTGGGGCCAACGTCCTGACTTTC.

This clonotype was picked up many times. The chain employs TRBV20-1 and TRBJ2-3; D unresolved. This CDR3 is built from 13 residues. Looked up from germline, CDR1 is DFQATT and CDR2 is SNEGSKA (reference sequence). V gave up 6 bases and J gave up 2 bases, with 12 bases separating them. The CDR3 loop reads CSAPFLNTDTQYF. The CDR3 region has the DNA TGCAGTGCCCCGTTTCTAAACACAGATACGCAGTATTTT.

This clonotype was seen repeatedly, ten times or more. V is TRBV27 and J is TRBJ1-2; D is ambiguous. The CDR3 covers 15 residues. CDR1 and CDR2 from the germline V gene are MNHEY and SMNVEV (reference sequence). V was clipped by 5 bases and J by 0 bases, with 13 bases between them. CDR3 sequence: CASSPRSSANYGYTF. DNA for the CDR3: TGTGCCAGCAGTCCCAGGAGTTCAGCTAACTATGGCTACACCTTC.

The chain links TRBV5-4 to TRBJ2-5; D unresolved. The germline gives CDR1 SGHNT, CDR2 YYREEE (reference sequence). Trimming pared 0 bases from V and 4 bases from J, leaving 7 bases between. The CDR3 consists of 13 residues. The CDR3 DNA follows: TGTGCCAGCAGCTTGGGGTTCGGAGAGACCCAGTACTTC. Its protein product is CASSLGFGETQYF.

This clonotype occurred many times. The V and J genes are TRBV7-8 and TRBJ2-1, with a possible D match to TRBD2 (7 bases). The germline V gene has CDR1 SGHVS and CDR2 FQNEAQ. CDR3 size: 15 residues. V dropped 5 bases and J dropped 2 bases, with 13 bases sitting between them. CDR3 residues: CASSPGGLPYNEQFF. The DNA for the CDR3 is TGTGCCAGCAGCCCCGGGGGGCTCCCCTACAATGAGCAGTTCTTC.